This T cell receptor beta chain comes out of a study of CD8 T cells in ankylosing spondylitis. Study results and limitations: A TCR beta motif of several highly homologous variants seemed to mark ankylosing spondylitis blood. Reportedly, disease-linked clones are significantly enriched in ankylosing spondylitis patients' matched synovial fluid. Several of the motif variants were reported before in synovial fluid and blood from reactive arthritis.

Comments on this clonotype: Its antigen is as yet unknown.

Molecular-barcoded quantitative 5'-RACE produced these TCR beta libraries. TCRdb reanalysed the 5' RACE reads using MiXCR and keeps one entry per CDR3 protein. This table has about 500,000 distinct CDR3 sequences, roughly 5.2% appearing once. Sequenced: blood, either unsorted or a sorted T cell fraction (not recorded which). The sequence was obtained from a male donor with ankylosing spondylitis.

CDR3 protein: CASSVAGNTGELFF. DNA for the CDR3: TGTGCCAGCAGCGTAGCTGGTAACACCGGGGAGCTGTTTTTT. The genes are TRBV9 and TRBJ2-2; no clear D. CDR3 length equals 14 residues. Germline CDR1 reads SGDLS; CDR2 reads YYNGEE. V was trimmed by 0 bases and J by 2 bases, leaving 5 bases between them. Looking up the rest from reference TRBV9 and TRBJ2-2 gives the full variable domain: DSGVTQTPKHLITATGQRVTLRCSPRSGDLSVYWYQQSLDQGLQFLIQYYNGEERAKGNILERFSAQQFPDLHSELNLSSLELGDSALYFCASSVAGNTGELFFGEGSRLTVL.